This T cell receptor beta chain derives from a study of blood T cell repertoires in COVID-19. Study overall: Sites across the United States, Italy and Spain contributed samples from acute and convalescent COVID-19.

Participants were aged 18 to 89 years, lived in roughly 25 US areas, and enrolled virtually. Cohorts were determined from participant-reported clinical history. In the original workflow: Counts of nucleated cells, estimated from reference gene primer amplification, were obtained. The protocol was immunoSEQ multiplex PCR, while the TCRdb copy is restricted to in-frame clones and leaves out a portion. V and J calls plus clone size are reproduced from that table; the DNA served to infer D and trimming. The profile shows roughly 230,000 clones, around 81% of them singletons. The sample comprised PBMCs or T cells enriched from blood (not recorded which). The receptor was derived from a man aged 50 to 60 who had recovered from COVID-19.

The CDR3 bases are TGCGCCAGCAGTGAGTCCGGTTTAGGCAGCAGGGAGACCCAGTACTTC. Residues: CASSESGLGSRETQYF. The rearrangement joins TRBV10-1 to TRBJ2-5, with D uncertain. V lost 0 bases and J 5 bases, leaving 16 bases between the germline ends. The CDR3 totals 16 residues. Germline CDR1 WNHNN, CDR2 SYGVQD (reference sequence).